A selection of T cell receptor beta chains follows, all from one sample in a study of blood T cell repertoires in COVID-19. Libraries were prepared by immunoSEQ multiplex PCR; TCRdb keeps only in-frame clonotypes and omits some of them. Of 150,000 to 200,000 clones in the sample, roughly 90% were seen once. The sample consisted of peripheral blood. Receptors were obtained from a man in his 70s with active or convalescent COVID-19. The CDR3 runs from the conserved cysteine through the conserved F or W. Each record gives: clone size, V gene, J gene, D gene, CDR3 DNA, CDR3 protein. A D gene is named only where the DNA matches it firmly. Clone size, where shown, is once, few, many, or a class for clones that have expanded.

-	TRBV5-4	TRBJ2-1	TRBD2	TGTGCCAGCAGCGCCGGGACTAGCGGGAGCAATGAGCAGTTCTTC	CASSAGTSGSNEQFF
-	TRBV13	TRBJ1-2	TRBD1	TGTGCCAGCAGCCGCGACCGGGACAGGCTTAACTATGGCTACACCTTC	CASSRDRDRLNYGYTF
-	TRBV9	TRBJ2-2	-	TGTGCCAGCAGCGTAGGGGGGACTCACACCGGGGAGCTGTTTTTT	CASSVGGTHTGELFF
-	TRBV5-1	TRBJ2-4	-	TGCGCCAGCAGCTTGCGTGGGAGGAAGTACTTC	CASSLRGRKYF
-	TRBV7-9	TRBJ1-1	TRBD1	TGTGCCACTGACAGGGGAAGCGGTGAAGCTTTCTTT	CATDRGSGEAFF
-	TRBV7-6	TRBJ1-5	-	TGTGCCGGAGGAGACAATCAGCCCCAGCATTTT	CAGGDNQPQHF
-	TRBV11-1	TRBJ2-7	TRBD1	TGTGCCAGCAGCTCCAACAGGGGGACCGAGCAGTACTTC	CASSSNRGTEQYF
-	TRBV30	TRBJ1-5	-	TGTGCCTGGAGGACCGGGTGGGAGAGCAATCAGCCCCAGCATTTT	CAWRTGWESNQPQHF
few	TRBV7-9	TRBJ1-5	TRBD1	TGTGCCAGCAGCCCGAGCTACCGGACAGGGGTCCATCAGCCCCAGCATTTT	CASSPSYRTGVHQPQHF
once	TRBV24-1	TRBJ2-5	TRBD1	TGTGCCACCAGTGATTGGGACAGCTTAGAGACCCAGTACTTC	CATSDWDSLETQYF
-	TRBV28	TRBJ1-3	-	TGTGCCAGCAGCCCTCCATCACAGGGTTTTGACACCATATATTTT	CASSPPSQGFDTIYF
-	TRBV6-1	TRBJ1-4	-	TGTGCCAGCAGTGAAGCCACGGGATTGGGGAATGAAAAACTGTTTTTT	CASSEATGLGNEKLFF
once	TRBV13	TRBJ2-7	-	TGTGCCAGCAGCGGACAGATGACATACGAGCAGTACTTC	CASSGQMTYEQYF
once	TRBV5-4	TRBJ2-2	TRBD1	TGTGCCAGCAGCTTGAGGACAGGGGCGAACACCGGGGAGCTGTTTTTT	CASSLRTGANTGELFF
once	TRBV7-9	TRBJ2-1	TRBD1	TGTGCCAGCAGCGCGAACCAGGGGGATTACAATGAGCAGTTCTTC	CASSANQGDYNEQFF
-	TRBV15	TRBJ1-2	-	TGTGCCACCAGCTCCCGGACAGTCTATGGCTACACCTTC	CATSSRTVYGYTF
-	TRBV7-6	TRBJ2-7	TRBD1	TGTGCCAGCAGCTTACCTGGACAGGGGTACGAGCAGTACTTC	CASSLPGQGYEQYF
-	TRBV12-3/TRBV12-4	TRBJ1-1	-	TGTGCCAGCCGATTGACAGTTAACACTGAAGCTTTCTTT	CASRLTVNTEAFF
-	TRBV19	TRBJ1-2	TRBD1	TGTGCCAGTACCAAAACGGGACAGGGGAAGACCTATGGCTACACCTTC	CASTKTGQGKTYGYTF
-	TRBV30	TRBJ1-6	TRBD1	TGTGCCTGGAGTTATGGATGGGACAGCAATAATTCACCCCTCCACTTT	CAWSYGWDSNNSPLHF
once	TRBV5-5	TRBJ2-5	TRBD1	TGTGCCAGCGATCAAGCCGGGACAGGCGGATTCGAGACCCAGTACTTC	CASDQAGTGGFETQYF
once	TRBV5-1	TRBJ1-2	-	TGCGCCAGCAGCTTGGGGCAGGGGAATTATGGCTACACCTTC	CASSLGQGNYGYTF
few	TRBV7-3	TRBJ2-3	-	TGTGCCAGCAGCTTTTCCGGGGTCAGCACAGATACGCAGTATTTT	CASSFSGVSTDTQYF
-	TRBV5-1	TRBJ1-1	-	TGCGCCAGCAGCCCTGAAGGACAGCTCACCAGGAACACTGAAGCTTTCTTT	CASSPEGQLTRNTEAFF
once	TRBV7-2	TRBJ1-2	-	TGTGCCAGCAGCCCTACAGGGCACTATGGCTACACCTTC	CASSPTGHYGYTF
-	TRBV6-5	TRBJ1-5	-	TGTGCCAGCAGCCGGGGAATTTTGGGCAATCAGCCCCAGCATTTT	CASSRGILGNQPQHF
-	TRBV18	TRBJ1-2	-	TGTGCCAGCTCACCAGGGCAGGGGCCCGAAGGCTACACCTTC	CASSPGQGPEGYTF
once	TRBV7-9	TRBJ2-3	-	TGTGCCAGCAGCTGGACGCTAAAGGGGTCCACAGATACGCAGTATTTT	CASSWTLKGSTDTQYF
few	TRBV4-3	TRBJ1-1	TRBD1	TGCGCCAGCAGCCGCCAGACAGGGATGAACACTGAAGCTTTCTTT	CASSRQTGMNTEAFF
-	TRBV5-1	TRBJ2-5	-	TGCGCCAGCAGCTTGGCCCAGGGGAAGGAGACCCAGTACTTC	CASSLAQGKETQYF
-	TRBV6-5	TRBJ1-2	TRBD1	TGTGCCAGCACCACCAGGGGGCTAGGTAACTATGGCTACACCTTC	CASTTRGLGNYGYTF
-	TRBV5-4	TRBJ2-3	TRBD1	TGTGCCAGCAGCCGGGACAGGGACGCAGATACGCAGTATTTT	CASSRDRDADTQYF
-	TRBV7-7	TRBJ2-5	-	TGTGCCAGCAGCCCCCGGGGTCGAGAGACCCAGTACTTC	CASSPRGRETQYF
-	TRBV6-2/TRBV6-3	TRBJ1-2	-	TGTGCCAGCAGTTACTACCGGACGGGATCCTATGGCTACACCTTC	CASSYYRTGSYGYTF
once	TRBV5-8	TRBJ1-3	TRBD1	TGTGCCAGCAGCCGCGTCGGGACAGAGGGAAACACCATATATTTT	CASSRVGTEGNTIYF
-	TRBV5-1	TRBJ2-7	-	TGCGCCAGCAGCCCTCGGGACGTCAGGGGCGAGCAGTACTTC	CASSPRDVRGEQYF
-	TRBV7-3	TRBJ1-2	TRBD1	TGTGCCAGCAGCGCCCGACAGGGGAGAGGTGGCTACACCTTC	CASSARQGRGGYTF
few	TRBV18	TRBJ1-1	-	TGTGCCAGCTCACTGGGGGGGGACACTGAAGCTTTCTTT	CASSLGGDTEAFF
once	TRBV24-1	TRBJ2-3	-	TGTGCCACCAGCCTGACCGGGACAGATACGCAGTATTTT	CATSLTGTDTQYF
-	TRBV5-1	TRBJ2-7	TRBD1	TGCGCCAGCTCCCTAGACAGGGCGAGACTCGACGAGCAGTACTTC	CASSLDRARLDEQYF
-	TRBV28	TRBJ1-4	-	TGTGCCAGCAGTTTACGCCAGGGTGGGATGGCTAATGAAAAACTGTTTTTT	CASSLRQGGMANEKLFF
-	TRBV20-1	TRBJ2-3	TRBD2	TGCAGTGCTAGTCTAGCGGCGCGCACAGATACGCAGTATTTT	CSASLAARTDTQYF
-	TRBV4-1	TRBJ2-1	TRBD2	TGCGCCAGCAGCCATGAGTTGACTAGCGGGAGAGTGAATGAGCAGTTCTTC	CASSHELTSGRVNEQFF
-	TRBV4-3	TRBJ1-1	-	TGCGCCAGCAGCCAAGGTGGGGGGAAAGCTTTCTTT	CASSQGGGKAFF
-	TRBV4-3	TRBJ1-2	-	TGCGCCAGCAGCCAGGAACCCAGGCTCTATGGCTACACCTTC	CASSQEPRLYGYTF
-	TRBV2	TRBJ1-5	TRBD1	TGTGCCAGCAGGGACCACAGGGGGTTACAGCCCCAGCATTTT	CASRDHRGLQPQHF
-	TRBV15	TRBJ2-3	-	TGTGCCACCAGCAGAGCAGGGGCAGATACGCAGTATTTT	CATSRAGADTQYF
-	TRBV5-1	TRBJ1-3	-	TGCGCCAGCAGCTTGGATGGAGGGTGGGGAAACACCATATATTTT	CASSLDGGWGNTIYF
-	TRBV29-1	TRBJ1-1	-	TGCAGCGCCCAGGTCGAGATCCTGAACACTGAAGCTTTCTTT	CSAQVEILNTEAFF